Included here is one T cell receptor beta chain sequence, with context. Its antigen remains undetermined. The sample holds no much larger clone one base away, and base qualities are not on file. The data belong to a study of type 1 regulatory T cells (dated by TCRdb to 2020 to 2023). General notes on the study: An in vitro protocol by which a Tr1-enriched, alloantigen-specific CD4 T cell product named T-allo10 was generated was characterized in the study. Patients with hematological malignancies who were receiving allogeneic hematopoietic stem cell transplantation were the group in which T-allo10 was being clinically evaluated.

The sequencer listed for this sample is Illumina MiSeq. TCRdb's own reprocessing of the public reads used fastp at Q25 and MiXCR and kept productive beta chains. Each entry merges the rows of one CDR3 protein and shows their most common DNA and genes. This sample comprises about 74,000 distinct CDR3 sequences, 50% to 70% of them detected only once. The biggest ten clones account for 7% to 9.5% of the sample. V and J are truncated by 7 bases and 8 bases respectively, leaving an intervening sequence of 19 bases. The CDR1 and CDR2 encoded by the germline V gene are KGHDR and SFDVKD. From its cysteine to its phenylalanine, the CDR3 spans 14 amino acids. Only the CDR3 DNA is retained, 42 bases long and in frame from the first base. T-allo10 cells derived from donors were reported to be host alloantigen-specific and anergic, and to suppress in an alloantigen-specific manner.

This TCR was recovered from a human donor in good health. The sequenced sample consisted of cultured T cells, either the whole culture or a sorted T cell fraction (not recorded which). The cell subset or site label, as the study defines it: Tr1-enriched cell product generated in vitro against host alloantigens. The rearranged chain carries TRBV24-1 and TRBJ1-2; no confident D gene assignment can be made. The nucleotide sequence is TGTGCCACCAGCACATTTCCCCGTGCCCTAGGCTACACCTTC. The encoded protein is CATSTFPRALGYTF.